Following are 7 T cell receptor beta chains from one sample sequenced in a study of T cells in women clearing cervical HPV infection. The protocol was immunoSEQ multiplex PCR, while the TCRdb copy is restricted to in-frame clones and leaves out a portion. The sample yields about 33,000 clones, of which the top ten take up around 3.9%. Sequencing was done on a sample of blood buffy coat. These receptors originate from a woman aged 18 to 75 with a cervical HPV16 infection that either progressed to CIN3+ or cleared (not recorded which).

With respect to this clone: The read stops 3 residues short of the end of the CDR3; the missing end is completed from the germline J gene. The chain joins TRBV18 to TRBJ2-1, with D possibly matching TRBD2 (6 bases). The V end lost 1 base, the J end lost 7 bases, and 8 bases lay between the germline ends. This CDR3 comprises 13 residues. CDR1 KGHSH and CDR2 LQKENI come from the germline V gene. Here the CDR3 reads CASSPQAGNEQFF. Partial CDR3 DNA: TGTGCCAGCTCACCACAGGCGGGGAATGAG.

A word on this clone: The read terminates 3 residues ahead of where the CDR3 ends, so the germline J gene completes it. The chain employs TRBV28 and TRBJ2-7, with 8 bases matching TRBD1. The CDR3 sequence is 15 residues long. Losses at the gene ends were 10 bases for V and 2 bases for J; bases not matched to a gene: 13. The germline gives CDR1 MDHEN, CDR2 SYDVKM. CDR3 protein: CATTGQVFGAYEQYF. The sequenced part of the CDR3 DNA is TGTGCCACTACGGGACAGGTTTTTGGGGCCTACGAG.

Concerning this clone: With the read ending 3 residues before the CDR3 end, the germline J gene is used to fill in that end. The chain employs TRBV28 and TRBJ2-3, with 7 bases matching TRBD1. Germline V CDR1 and CDR2: MDHEN, SYDVKM. This CDR3 has 17 residues. Trimming at V came to 6 bases and at J to 6 bases, leaving 18 bases not matched to a gene. CDR3 protein: CASSSQYLTGIWDTQYF. Incomplete CDR3 DNA: TGTGCCAGCAGCTCCCAATATCTGACAGGGATTTGGGATACG.

To note about this clone: The CDR3 end lies 3 residues beyond the end of the read and is filled in from the germline J gene. The chain links TRBV4-2 to TRBJ2-1; possible D gene TRBD2, 6 bases. V shed 1 base and J shed 0 bases, with 13 bases lying between them. Looked up from germline, CDR1 is LGHNA and CDR2 is YNFKEQ. The CDR3 totals 17 residues. The CDR3 spells CASSQVGGGSSYNEQFF. CDR3 DNA (partial): TGTGCCAGCAGCCAAGTAGGTGGGGGGAGCTCCTACAATGAG.

Points on this clone: The read terminates 3 residues before the CDR3 end, so the remaining end is supplied by the germline J gene. The chain links TRBV5-1 to TRBJ2-1; possible D gene TRBD1, 6 bases. Between the trimmed V and J ends, which lost 0 bases and 0 bases, there was a span of 10 bases. Looked up from germline, CDR1 is SGHRS and CDR2 is YFSETQ. This CDR3 has 16 amino acids. Partial CDR3 DNA: TGCGCCAGCAGCTTGGAGAGGGGGAGCTCCTACAATGAG. Residues: CASSLERGSSYNE. In full, the CDR3 is CASSLERGSSYNEQFF.

The CDR3 bases that were read are TGTGCCAGCAGCCTATCGACAGATACG. Residues: CASSLSTDT. The full CDR3 protein is CASSLSTDTQYF. This chain links TRBV12-3 or TRBV12-4 with TRBJ2-3; no definite D call. The CDR3 goes on 3 residues after the read ends, and that part is filled in from the germline J gene. V was shortened by 6 bases and J by 3 bases, with 7 bases between the two germline ends. The CDR3 is 12 residues long.

In the case of this clone: The CDR3 goes on 3 residues after the read ends, and that part is filled in from the germline J gene. J is TRBJ2-7 and V is TRBV20-1; a possible D gene is TRBD1 (6 bases). CDR1 DFQATT and CDR2 SNEGSKA come from the germline V gene (reference sequence). V lost 2 bases to trimming and J lost 3 bases, with 29 bases between them. This CDR3 is built from 19 residues. The CDR3 loop is CSARNPGGQSRGVLYEQYF. The sequenced part of the CDR3 DNA is TGCAGTGCTAGAAACCCAGGAGGACAGTCTCGGGGAGTCCTCTACGAG.